Listed below are T cell receptor beta chains from one sample, sequenced in a study of radiation and T cells in renal cell carcinoma. The assay was immunoSEQ multiplex PCR, and TCRdb's table has in-frame clones only and misses some. Here the sample spans 50,000 to 65,000 clones, 65% to 80% being singletons. The specimen was blood, collected from a patient whose treatment included radiotherapy and nephrectomy. These receptors were obtained from a man between 60 and 75 years old with renal cell carcinoma. The CDR3 runs from the conserved cysteine through the conserved F or W. D genes are given only for firm matches. Clone size is not always given. Where it is, it says once, few, many or a class for expanded clones.

d_gene: -; j_gene: TRBJ2-2; abundance: -; v_gene: TRBV10-3; CDR3nt: TGTGCCATCAGTGAGTCGTGGGGGCTAGCGGCTAACACCGGGGAGCTGTTTTTT; CDR3aa: CAISESWGLAANTGELFF
d_gene: -; j_gene: TRBJ2-1; abundance: -; v_gene: TRBV30; CDR3nt: TGTGCCTGGAGTCTTATGTACAATGAGCAGTTCTTC; CDR3aa: CAWSLMYNEQFF
d_gene: TRBD1; j_gene: TRBJ1-1; abundance: -; v_gene: TRBV7-9; CDR3nt: TGTGCCAGCAGCTTCAGGGGGGGGGACACTGAAGCTTTCTTT; CDR3aa: CASSFRGGDTEAFF
d_gene: -; j_gene: TRBJ1-2; abundance: -; v_gene: TRBV5-4; CDR3nt: TGTGCCAGCAGCCAGTCTAACGGTCCGGCGGGCTACACCTTC; CDR3aa: CASSQSNGPAGYTF
d_gene: TRBD1; j_gene: TRBJ1-4; abundance: -; v_gene: TRBV19; CDR3nt: TGTGCCAGTAGTATTGCCGGACAGGTCATCCCCCTCCAGAATGAAAAACTGTTTTTT; CDR3aa: CASSIAGQVIPLQNEKLFF
d_gene: -; j_gene: TRBJ1-1; abundance: -; v_gene: TRBV5-6; CDR3nt: TGTGCCAGCAGCAGGCTCGACACTGAAGCTTTCTTT; CDR3aa: CASSRLDTEAFF
d_gene: TRBD1; j_gene: TRBJ1-4; abundance: -; v_gene: TRBV7-9; CDR3nt: TGTGCCAGCAGCTTGGGACAGGGGGTGGGAAAACTGTTTTTT; CDR3aa: CASSLGQGVGKLFF
d_gene: TRBD2; j_gene: TRBJ2-3; abundance: -; v_gene: TRBV19; CDR3nt: TGTGCCAGTAGTAGACTAGCGGGAGGACTCACAGATACGCAGTATTTT; CDR3aa: CASSRLAGGLTDTQYF
d_gene: -; j_gene: TRBJ2-3; abundance: -; v_gene: TRBV10-3; CDR3nt: TGTGCCATCACCAGAGGGTCCCCCACAGATACGCAGTATTTT; CDR3aa: CAITRGSPTDTQYF
d_gene: -; j_gene: TRBJ2-7; abundance: -; v_gene: TRBV6-1; CDR3nt: TGTGCCAGCAGTGACCGACAGCCCAGGAGCTCCTACGAGCAGTACTTC; CDR3aa: CASSDRQPRSSYEQYF
d_gene: -; j_gene: TRBJ2-2; abundance: -; v_gene: TRBV7-9; CDR3nt: TGTGCCAGCACCTTACCAGGGGCGGGCACCGGGGAGCTGTTTTTT; CDR3aa: CASTLPGAGTGELFF
d_gene: -; j_gene: TRBJ2-1; abundance: -; v_gene: TRBV10-3; CDR3nt: TGTGCCATCAGTGAAACGGGAAGTGAGCAGTTCTTC; CDR3aa: CAISETGSEQFF
d_gene: -; j_gene: TRBJ2-3; abundance: once; v_gene: TRBV7-9; CDR3nt: TGTGCCAGCAGCTTTGGGCTCGGTACGCAGTATTTT; CDR3aa: CASSFGLGTQYF
d_gene: TRBD2; j_gene: TRBJ2-3; abundance: -; v_gene: TRBV9; CDR3nt: TGTGCCAGCAGCGTAGGCGGGGGTCCCGGCACAGATACGCAGTATTTT; CDR3aa: CASSVGGGPGTDTQYF
d_gene: -; j_gene: TRBJ2-7; abundance: once; v_gene: TRBV7-2; CDR3nt: TGTGCCAGCAGCCCAGGGAGAGGGACTTTGGAGCAGTACTTC; CDR3aa: CASSPGRGTLEQYF
d_gene: TRBD1; j_gene: TRBJ1-1; abundance: -; v_gene: TRBV7-2; CDR3nt: TGTGCCAGCAGCCCTCAATCCAGGACAGGGGGCGAGGGCACTGAAGCTTTCTTT; CDR3aa: CASSPQSRTGGEGTEAFF
d_gene: TRBD1; j_gene: TRBJ2-7; abundance: -; v_gene: TRBV7-7; CDR3nt: TGTGCCAGCAGCTCCGGACAGGGGCACGAGCAGTACTTC; CDR3aa: CASSSGQGHEQYF
d_gene: TRBD1; j_gene: TRBJ2-7; abundance: -; v_gene: TRBV7-9; CDR3nt: TGTGCCAGCAGCTTATGGGAAGGGGGCTTCTCCTACGAGCAGTACTTC; CDR3aa: CASSLWEGGFSYEQYF
d_gene: -; j_gene: TRBJ2-1; abundance: -; v_gene: TRBV11-3; CDR3nt: TGTGCCAGCAGCTTAGCTCGACGGGGACACAATGAGCAGTTCTTC; CDR3aa: CASSLARRGHNEQFF
d_gene: -; j_gene: TRBJ2-3; abundance: -; v_gene: TRBV2; CDR3nt: TGTGCCAGCAGTGTTACGAGACTAAGCACAGATACGCAGTATTTT; CDR3aa: CASSVTRLSTDTQYF
d_gene: -; j_gene: TRBJ2-1; abundance: -; v_gene: TRBV7-9; CDR3nt: TGTGCCAGCACGAATTCCGGGCCCACGAGCGCCTACAATGAGCAGTTCTTC; CDR3aa: CASTNSGPTSAYNEQFF
d_gene: -; j_gene: TRBJ2-3; abundance: once; v_gene: TRBV6-6; CDR3nt: TGTGCCAGCAGTCAGCTCTTAGATACGCAGTATTTT; CDR3aa: CASSQLLDTQYF
d_gene: -; j_gene: TRBJ1-2; abundance: few; v_gene: TRBV7-9; CDR3nt: TGTGCCAGCAGCTCTGGGACGGAGGATAACTATGGCTACACCTTC; CDR3aa: CASSSGTEDNYGYTF
d_gene: -; j_gene: TRBJ1-5; abundance: -; v_gene: TRBV29-1; CDR3nt: TGCAGCGTGAATTGGGGGGAGCGGCAGCCCCAGCATTTT; CDR3aa: CSVNWGERQPQHF
d_gene: TRBD1; j_gene: TRBJ1-2; abundance: -; v_gene: TRBV2; CDR3nt: TGTGCCAGCAGCCGGGACAGGGGTGGCTATGGCTACACCTTC; CDR3aa: CASSRDRGGYGYTF
d_gene: -; j_gene: TRBJ1-1; abundance: -; v_gene: TRBV19; CDR3nt: TGTGCCAGTAGTAAGAAAAGGAGCGCGACGAACACTGAAGCTTTCTTT; CDR3aa: CASSKKRSATNTEAFF
d_gene: TRBD1; j_gene: TRBJ1-2; abundance: once; v_gene: TRBV6-4; CDR3nt: TGTGCCAGCAGTAACAGGGGTAGGGGCTACACCTTC; CDR3aa: CASSNRGRGYTF
d_gene: -; j_gene: TRBJ1-2; abundance: -; v_gene: TRBV14; CDR3nt: TGTGCCAGCAGCCCAAACACGGACCCCGTCTATGGCTACACCTTC; CDR3aa: CASSPNTDPVYGYTF
d_gene: TRBD1; j_gene: TRBJ1-2; abundance: few; v_gene: TRBV5-1; CDR3nt: TGCGCCAGCAGCTTGGAAAGGGGGCTCGATGGCTACACCTTC; CDR3aa: CASSLERGLDGYTF
d_gene: -; j_gene: TRBJ2-1; abundance: -; v_gene: TRBV7-2; CDR3nt: TGTGCCAGCAGCACCGATGGGGTTTCCTACAATGAGCAGTTCTTC; CDR3aa: CASSTDGVSYNEQFF
d_gene: -; j_gene: TRBJ1-1; abundance: few; v_gene: TRBV18; CDR3nt: TGTGCCAGCTTCCGGGGGGGCTTGGACACTGAAGCTTTCTTT; CDR3aa: CASFRGGLDTEAFF
d_gene: -; j_gene: TRBJ2-1; abundance: -; v_gene: TRBV7-2; CDR3nt: TGTGCCAGCAGCTGGTTCGGGGACGAGCAGTTCTTC; CDR3aa: CASSWFGDEQFF
d_gene: TRBD1; j_gene: TRBJ1-4; abundance: -; v_gene: TRBV5-1; CDR3nt: TGCGCCAGCAGCGACAGGGGTTTAGATGAAAAACTGTTTTTT; CDR3aa: CASSDRGLDEKLFF
d_gene: -; j_gene: TRBJ2-5; abundance: -; v_gene: TRBV6-5; CDR3nt: TGTGCCAGCAGCCAACAGGGCATGGAGACCCAGTACTTC; CDR3aa: CASSQQGMETQYF
d_gene: TRBD1; j_gene: TRBJ2-7; abundance: -; v_gene: TRBV5-6; CDR3nt: TGTGCCGGCCAGACAGGGCTACAGGGAGAGCAGTACTTC; CDR3aa: CAGQTGLQGEQYF
d_gene: -; j_gene: TRBJ2-3; abundance: -; v_gene: TRBV5-1; CDR3nt: TGCGCCAGCAGCTTTGGCCCTAGCGGCACAGATACGCAGTATTTT; CDR3aa: CASSFGPSGTDTQYF
d_gene: -; j_gene: TRBJ1-2; abundance: -; v_gene: TRBV29-1; CDR3nt: TGCAGCGTTGAAGGAGGCTGGGGGTCTGGCTACACCTTC; CDR3aa: CSVEGGWGSGYTF
d_gene: -; j_gene: TRBJ2-7; abundance: -; v_gene: TRBV10-3; CDR3nt: TGTGCCATCAGTGACACGACAGCCGCCTACGAGCAGTACTTC; CDR3aa: CAISDTTAAYEQYF
d_gene: -; j_gene: TRBJ2-5; abundance: -; v_gene: TRBV7-9; CDR3nt: TGTGCCAGCAGCTTACGTCGGCAAGAGACCCAGTACTTC; CDR3aa: CASSLRRQETQYF
d_gene: TRBD1; j_gene: TRBJ1-2; abundance: -; v_gene: TRBV6-4; CDR3nt: TGTGCCAGCAGGGAGGGCAGGGGGCTTGGCTACACCTTC; CDR3aa: CASREGRGLGYTF
d_gene: -; j_gene: TRBJ1-5; abundance: -; v_gene: TRBV7-9; CDR3nt: TGTGCCAGCAGCTTCGGGAGGGAAGGGCAGCCCCAGCATTTT; CDR3aa: CASSFGREGQPQHF
d_gene: TRBD1; j_gene: TRBJ2-6; abundance: -; v_gene: TRBV18; CDR3nt: TGTGCCAGCTCACCACCGAGCAGGGGGACCCCCTCTGGGGCCAACGTCCTGACTTTC; CDR3aa: CASSPPSRGTPSGANVLTF